This passage covers 8 T cell receptor beta chains from one sample sequenced in a study of PD-1 blockade in classical Hodgkin lymphoma. As to time point: cycle 4 day 1 (C4D1), after more than five weeks of nivolumab. Exposure to brentuximab vedotin varied, and each patient had relapsed following autologous stem cell transplantation. After PBMCs were thawed, their CD8+ T cells were isolated by magnetic negative selection. Method: immunoSEQ multiplex PCR; TCRdb's copy keeps in-frame clones and lacks some. Among about 7,800 clones listed, about 77% were seen once. Sequenced material: CD8+ T cells from blood, taken before the fourth cycle of nivolumab. The source is a human donor with classical Hodgkin lymphoma.

V is TRBV7-2 and J is TRBJ2-5, with TRBD2 identical over 7 bases. The CDR3 is 15 residues long. Germline CDR1 and CDR2: SGHTA and FQGNSA. J gave up 3 bases and V 1 base, and 5 bases lay outside the gene matches. The CDR3 spells CASSLDGAGEETQYF. In DNA form, the CDR3 reads TGTGCCAGCAGCTTAGATGGGGCGGGGGAAGAGACCCAGTACTTC.

The chain carries TRBV11-2 and TRBJ2-3; 8 nucleotides align to TRBD2. This CDR3 is 14 amino acids long. CDR1 and CDR2 from the germline V gene are SGHAT and FQNNGV. V lost 6 bases, J lost 0 bases, and 2 bases stayed unmatched. CDR3 amino acids: CASRLAASTDTQYF. The CDR3 bases are TGTGCCAGCAGACTAGCGGCAAGCACAGATACGCAGTATTTT. The full variable domain, in which reference TRBV11-2 and TRBJ2-3 provide the parts outside the CDR3, is EAGVAQSPRYKIIEKRQSVAFWCNPISGHATLYWYQQILGQGPKLLIQFQNNGVVDDSQLPKDRFSAERLKGVDSTLKIQPAKLEDSAVYLCASRLAASTDTQYFGPGTRLTVL.

The rearrangement joins TRBV7-6 to TRBJ2-7; D may be TRBD1 (5 bases). Deletions cut 3 bases from V and 3 bases from J, with 12 bases between. This CDR3 spans 14 amino acids. Per germline, CDR1 SGHVS and CDR2 FNYEAQ. CDR3: CASSFGHTGYEQYF. The CDR3 coding sequence is TGTGCCAGCAGCTTTGGGCACACAGGCTACGAGCAGTACTTC. Variable domain in full (rest from reference TRBV7-6 and TRBJ2-7): GAGVSQSPRYKVTKRGQDVALRCDPISGHVSLYWYRQALGQGPEFLTYFNYEAQQDKSGLPNDRFSAERPEGSISTLTIQRTEQRDSAMYRCASSFGHTGYEQYFGPGTRLTVT.

J is TRBJ2-2 and V is TRBV7-2; 7 nucleotides agree with TRBD1. Germline assignment: CDR1 SGHTA and CDR2 FQGNSA. V gave up 1 base and J gave up 6 bases; unmatched junction bases: 14. This CDR3 spans 18 amino acids. The CDR3 reads CASSLGTQGSHSPGELFF. In DNA form, the CDR3 reads TGTGCCAGCAGCTTAGGCACACAGGGGTCACATTCACCCGGGGAGCTGTTTTTT. Supplemented by reference TRBV7-2 and TRBJ2-2, the full variable domain reads GAGVSQSPSNKVTEKGKDVELRCDPISGHTALYWYRQSLGQGLEFLIYFQGNSAPDKSGLPSDRFSAERTGGSVSTLTIQRTQQEDSAVYLCASSLGTQGSHSPGELFFGEGSRLTVL.

This chain uses TRBV13 with TRBJ1-5; D is possibly TRBD1 (6 bases). The CDR3 contains 15 residues. In germline, CDR1 is PRHDT, CDR2 FYEKMQ (reference sequence). Trimming took 0 bases from V and 6 from J, leaving 12 bases between them. CDR3 in amino acids: CASSLGRGRGQPQHF. The CDR3 coding sequence is TGTGCCAGCAGCTTAGGCAGGGGAAGAGGTCAGCCCCAGCATTTT. Complete variable domain (other parts from reference TRBV13 and TRBJ1-5): AAGVIQSPRHLIKEKRETATLKCYPIPRHDTVYWYQQGPGQDPQFLISFYEKMQSDKGSIPDRFSAQQFSDYHSELNMSSLELGDSALYFCASSLGRGRGQPQHFGDGTRLSIL.

This rearrangement joins TRBV5-1 to TRBJ2-4; D perhaps matches TRBD1 (5 bases). With 3 bases removed from V and 0 bases from J, the gap between germline ends came to 16 bases. Germline V gene lookup returns CDR1 SGHRS and CDR2 YFSETQ. The CDR3 runs 17 residues. CDR3 bases: TGCGCCAGCAGCTCCCCTCCCGGACAACTAGCCAAAAACATTCAGTACTTC. Translation: CASSSPPGQLAKNIQYF.

This chain uses TRBV19 with TRBJ2-1; perhaps TRBD2 as D (5 bases). The germline gives CDR1 LNHDA, CDR2 SQIVND (reference sequence). The CDR3 length is 13 residues. V lost 9 bases and J lost 7, with 16 bases in between. In DNA form, the CDR3 reads TGTGCCAGCAAAAACTTGGACTTTAATGAGCAGTTCTTC. Encoded protein: CASKNLDFNEQFF.

V and J are TRBV4-3 and TRBJ2-7; 8 bases fit TRBD2. The CDR3 runs to 16 residues. Germline assignment: CDR1 LGHNA and CDR2 YSLEER. V trimming: 1 base; J trimming: 5 bases; junction bases outside the gene matches: 10. The CDR3 is CASSQGAGLAVNEQYF. The CDR3 region has the DNA TGCGCCAGCAGCCAAGGGGCTGGACTAGCAGTTAACGAGCAGTACTTC.